A single sample is the source of the 25 T cell receptor beta chains below, sequenced in a study of response to subunit inactivated influenza vaccine. TCRdb used MiXCR to reprocess the RT-PCR reads, holding one entry per CDR3 protein. The table records hundreds of thousands of distinct CDR3 sequences, over 9.5% of them present only once. Sequencing was performed on PBMCs from blood, taken more than 35 days after vaccination. The receptors stem from a man aged 45-60 years who received an inactivated influenza vaccine.

As for this clonotype: The germline gene is not matched at one end of the junction; a read error may be the cause. This chain connects TRBV12-3 or TRBV12-4 to TRBJ2-7, with D uncertain. This CDR3 has 13 amino acids. The CDR3 here is CASSLNLPYEQHF. The CDR3 DNA sequence: TGTGCCAGCAGTTTGAACCTTCCCTACGAGCAGCACTTC.

The CDR3 protein is CSAIPRGGEKLFF. CDR3 DNA sequence: TGCAGTGCTATTCCCAGGGGAGGTGAAAAACTGTTTTTT. The rearrangement joins TRBV20-1 to TRBJ1-4, with D possibly matching TRBD1 (6 bases). This CDR3 has 13 amino acids. Trimming took off 4 bases at V and 7 bases at J, with 13 bases between the two ends. Germline lookup yields CDR1 DFQATT and CDR2 SNEGSKA (reference sequence).

Only a few counts were recorded for this clonotype. V and J are TRBV4-1 and TRBJ2-5, with 10 bases identical to TRBD2. Trimming cost V 3 bases and J 3 bases; bases outside gene matches: 10. CDR3 size: 17 residues. Germline CDR1 is MGHRA and CDR2 is YSYEKL. CDR3 sequence reads: CASSQYIAGGRKETQYF. For the CDR3, the DNA is TGCGCCAGCAGCCAGTATATAGCGGGGGGTCGAAAAGAGACCCAGTACTTC.

This clonotype was detected only a few times. This chain links TRBV7-6 with TRBJ2-7, with TRBD1 matching 8 bases. CDR1 is SGHVS and CDR2 is FNYEAQ in the germline V gene. J gave up 3 bases and V 6 bases, and 10 bases lay outside the gene matches. This CDR3 is built from 15 residues. Written as DNA, the CDR3 is TGTGCCAGCAGTCTTTCAGGGGGCCTTAGCTACGAGCAGTACTTC. The encoded protein is CASSLSGGLSYEQYF.

This clonotype was recorded at least ten times. V usage is TRBV7-9 and J usage is TRBJ2-5; TRBD1 agrees at 7 bases. The V and J ends lost 11 bases and 5 bases, in that order; junction bases with no gene match: 8. Germline lookup yields CDR1 SEHNR and CDR2 FQNEAQ (reference sequence). The CDR3 contains 12 residues. CDR3 residues: CAGGRGSETQYF. CDR3 sequence (DNA): TGTGCCGGGGGCAGGGGGAGTGAGACCCAGTACTTC.

This chain uses TRBV24-1 with TRBJ2-1, with 10 bases fitting TRBD2. Per germline, CDR1 KGHDR and CDR2 SFDVKD. The CDR3 is 14 amino acids. The trim removed 6 bases at V and 7 bases at J, leaving 5 bases unmatched. The CDR3 loop reads CATSTGLARNEQFF. The CDR3 nucleotides are TGTGCCACCAGTACGGGACTAGCGAGGAATGAGCAGTTCTTC.

This chain joins TRBV20-1 and TRBJ2-1; 11 nucleotides align to TRBD2. The CDR3 length is 14 residues. Germline CDR1 is DFQATT and CDR2 is SNEGSKA (reference sequence). The V segment lost 5 bases and the J segment 6 bases; nucleotides outside the gene matches: 6. The CDR3 protein is CSAVASGGPNEQFF. The CDR3 region has the DNA TGCAGTGCTGTCGCTAGCGGGGGGCCCAATGAGCAGTTCTTC.

V usage is TRBV5-1 and J usage is TRBJ2-7; D uncertain. V was cut by 4 bases and J by 3 bases, with 20 bases left in between. The CDR3 length is 16 residues. CDR1 is SGHRS and CDR2 is YFSETQ in the germline V gene. In DNA form, the CDR3 reads TGCGCCAGCAGCAACGAGGACGGCAAGGTTTACTACGAGCAGTACTTC. Protein product: CASSNEDGKVYYEQYF.

A few counts support this clonotype. The CDR3 DNA reads TGTGCCAGCAGTGTGTCAGGGGAATACGGGGAGCTGTTTTTT. This translates into CASSVSGEYGELFF. V is TRBV6-2 or TRBV6-3 and J is TRBJ2-2, with a weak D call TRBD1 (6 bases). The length of the CDR3 is 14 residues. The V end was cut by 5 bases, the J end by 7 bases, with 14 bases between. CDR1 is MNHEY, CDR2 SVGEGT, per germline.

Written as DNA, the CDR3 is TGTGCCAGCAGTGAATTCTGGGGTACGGCAGAGACCCAGTACTTC. Amino acids: CASSEFWGTAETQYF. This chain uses TRBV6-1 with TRBJ2-5; D is unclear. Trimming cost V 2 bases and J 4 bases, with 14 bases left between them. CDR1 MNHNS and CDR2 SASEGT come from the germline V gene. The CDR3 sequence is 15 residues long.

This clonotype was seen a few times. V gene TRBV19 combines with J gene TRBJ1-1; tentative D call: TRBD1 (6 bases). There are 16 residues in the CDR3. The V end lost 5 bases, the J end lost 6 bases, and 22 bases lay between the germline ends. Germline V gene lookup returns CDR1 LNHDA and CDR2 SQIVND (reference sequence). This CDR3 reads CASSPGPRGAQAEAFF. The CDR3 DNA follows: TGTGCCAGTAGTCCCGGTCCGCGGGGGGCGCAAGCTGAAGCTTTCTTT.

The CDR3, as DNA: TGTGCCAGCAGCACTCTCACAGGGGCTAATGAAAAACTGTTTTTT. Translating it yields CASSTLTGANEKLFF. This rearrangement joins TRBV7-2 to TRBJ1-4, with TRBD1 matching 7 bases. Losses at the gene ends were 5 bases for V and 3 bases for J; bases not matched to a gene: 6. The CDR3 contains 15 residues. Germline V CDR1 and CDR2: SGHTA, FQGNSA.

This clonotype was counted a few times. V gene TRBV5-5 combines with J gene TRBJ1-6; 7 nucleotides match TRBD1. The germline CDR1 and CDR2 sequences are SGHKS and YYEKEE (reference sequence). The CDR3 is 14 residues long. The ends lost 2 bases at V and 9 bases at J; junction bases unmatched: 5. CDR3 coding DNA: TGTGCCAGCAGCTTACAGGGGCCCCCTTCACCCCTCCACTTT. It specifies CASSLQGPPSPLHF.

V and J are TRBV10-3 and TRBJ1-5, with D possibly TRBD1 on 6 matching bases. Per the germline V gene, CDR1 is ENHRY and CDR2 is SYGVKD. This CDR3 has 15 residues. The ends were cut back, 6 bases at V and 3 bases at J, with 15 bases in the middle. CDR3 sequence reads: CAISLTRDNNQPQHF. The CDR3 DNA reads TGTGCCATCAGCCTGACACGGGACAACAATCAGCCCCAGCATTTT.

This clonotype was seen repeatedly, ten times or more. The chain combines TRBV28 with TRBJ1-5; D gene unclear. This CDR3 comprises 15 residues. In germline, CDR1 is MDHEN, CDR2 SYDVKM. The ends were cut back, 6 bases at V and 1 base at J, with 13 bases in the middle. The CDR3 nucleotides read TGTGCCAGCAGCCTAAGGACGGAAAGCAATCAGCCCCAGCATTTT. It codes for CASSLRTESNQPQHF. The whole variable domain, remainder taken from reference TRBV28 and TRBJ1-5, is DVKVTQSSRYLVKRTGEKVFLECVQDMDHENMFWYRQDPGLGLRLIYFSYDVKMKEKGDIPEGYSVSREKKERFSLILESASTNQTSMYLCASSLRTESNQPQHFGDGTRLSIL.

This clonotype was picked up a small number of times. This chain joins TRBV20-1 and TRBJ2-3; 9 positions match TRBD2. V trimming: 2 bases; J trimming: 8 bases; junction bases outside the gene matches: 11. Germline V gene data show CDR1 as DFQATT and CDR2 as SNEGSKA (reference sequence). The length of the CDR3 is 15 residues. The CDR3: CSARRGGDSRGTQYF. DNA for the CDR3: TGCAGTGCTAGACGCGGGGGGGACTCACGCGGTACGCAGTATTTT.

This clonotype was recorded many times. V is TRBV9 and J is TRBJ2-1, with D maybe TRBD2 (7 bases). The CDR3 consists of 16 residues. V was pared by 3 bases and J by 8 bases, with 21 bases between. Germline loops: CDR1 SGDLS, CDR2 YYNGEE. In nucleotides, the CDR3 is TGTGCCAGCAGCGGGGGGGGGCAGGGCAAAATCGATGAGCAGTTCTTC. This translates into CASSGGGQGKIDEQFF.

This clonotype was counted ten times or more. V gene TRBV5-1 combines with J gene TRBJ2-7, with 9 nucleotides matching TRBD1. CDR1 and CDR2 (germline): SGHRS, YFSETQ. V dropped 4 bases and J dropped 5; count of bases not matched to a gene: 7. This CDR3 has 14 residues. The CDR3: CASSGWTGVHEQYF. As DNA, the CDR3 is TGCGCCAGCAGCGGATGGACAGGGGTCCACGAGCAGTACTTC.

This clonotype has more than one count but fewer than ten. V is TRBV6-2 or TRBV6-3 and J is TRBJ2-1; D may be TRBD1 (5 bases). Trimming left V 2 bases short and J 12 bases short, with 14 bases between. This CDR3 has 13 residues. CDR1 MNHEY and CDR2 SVGEGT come from the germline V gene. This chain's CDR3 is CASSYTRQQGQFF. The CDR3 DNA sequence: TGTGCCAGCAGTTACACCCGGCAGCAGGGGCAGTTCTTC.

The chain couples TRBV6-2 or TRBV6-3 to TRBJ2-7, with D possibly TRBD2 on 6 matching bases. Germline CDR1 is MNHEY and CDR2 is SVGEGT. This CDR3 spans 15 amino acids. V lost 2 bases and J 3 bases, leaving 14 bases between the germline ends. The CDR3 here is CASSYGGLSSYEQYF. The DNA for the CDR3 is TGTGCCAGCAGTTACGGGGGACTTTCAAGCTACGAGCAGTACTTC.

This clonotype has a count of ten or more. The V call is TRBV27, the J call TRBJ2-2, with D perhaps TRBD1 (6 bases). The germline CDR1 and CDR2 sequences are MNHEY and SMNVEV (reference sequence). The V and J ends lost 8 bases and 6 bases respectively, with 7 bases between them. This CDR3 spans 11 amino acids. DNA of the CDR3: TGTGCCAGCTACAGGGCCGGGGAGCTGTTTTTT. This encodes CASYRAGELFF.

This clonotype was recorded a few times. The chain carries TRBV20-1 and TRBJ2-1, with 11 bases aligning to TRBD1. The CDR3 extends over 12 amino acids. Per germline, CDR1 DFQATT and CDR2 SNEGSKA (reference sequence). This CDR3 is CRTGQGENEQFF. In DNA form, the CDR3 reads TGCAGGACGGGACAGGGGGAAAATGAGCAGTTCTTC.

The table lists this clonotype with many counts. The chain uses TRBV7-2 and TRBJ2-7; a possible D gene is TRBD1 (5 bases). The CDR3 consists of 14 residues. Looked up from germline, CDR1 is SGHTA and CDR2 is FQGNSA. V lost 1 base and J lost 2, with 9 bases in between. CDR3 loop: CASSLDGRAYEQYF. The CDR3 DNA follows: TGTGCCAGCAGCTTAGATGGCAGGGCCTACGAGCAGTACTTC.

At least ten counts were recorded for this clonotype. V is TRBV10-3 and J is TRBJ2-7, with D perhaps TRBD1 or TRBD2 (5 bases each). Trimming shortened V by 9 bases and J by 4 bases, and 25 bases separated the two germline ends. Germline V gene lookup returns CDR1 ENHRY and CDR2 SYGVKD. The CDR3 totals 16 residues. As DNA, the CDR3 is TGTGCCATAAGAAAGACATCCGGGACCCAAGAGTACGAGCAGTACTTC. Protein sequence: CAIRKTSGTQEYEQYF.

This clonotype was seen more than once but under ten times. The chain carries TRBV20-1 and TRBJ2-1; 11 positions agree with TRBD2. V lost 2 bases, J lost 6 bases, and 3 bases stayed unmatched. The CDR3 length is 14 residues. The V gene's germline CDR1 is DFQATT and CDR2 SNEGSKA (reference sequence). CDR3 nucleotide sequence: TGCAGTGCTAGACTAGCGGGGGGAACCAATGAGCAGTTCTTC. Amino acids: CSARLAGGTNEQFF.